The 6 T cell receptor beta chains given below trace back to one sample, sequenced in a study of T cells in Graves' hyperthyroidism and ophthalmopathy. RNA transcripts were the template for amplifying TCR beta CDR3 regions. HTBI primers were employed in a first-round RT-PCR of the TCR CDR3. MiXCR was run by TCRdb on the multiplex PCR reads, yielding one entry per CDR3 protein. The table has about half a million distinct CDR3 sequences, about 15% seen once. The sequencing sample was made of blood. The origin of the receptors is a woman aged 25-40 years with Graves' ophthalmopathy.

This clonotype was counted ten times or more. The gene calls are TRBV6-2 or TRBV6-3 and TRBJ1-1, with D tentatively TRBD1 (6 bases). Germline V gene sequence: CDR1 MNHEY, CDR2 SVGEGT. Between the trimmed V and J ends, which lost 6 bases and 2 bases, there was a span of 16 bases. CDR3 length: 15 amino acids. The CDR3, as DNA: TGTGCCAGCAGCCTCAACAGGGCCCTCAACACTGAAGCTTTCTTT. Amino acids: CASSLNRALNTEAFF.

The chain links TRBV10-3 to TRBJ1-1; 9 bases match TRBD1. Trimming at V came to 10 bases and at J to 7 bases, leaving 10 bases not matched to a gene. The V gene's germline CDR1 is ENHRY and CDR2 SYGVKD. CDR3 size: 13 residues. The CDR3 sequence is CATRTGEEGEAFF. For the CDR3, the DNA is TGTGCCACCCGGACAGGGGAAGAAGGTGAAGCTTTCTTT.

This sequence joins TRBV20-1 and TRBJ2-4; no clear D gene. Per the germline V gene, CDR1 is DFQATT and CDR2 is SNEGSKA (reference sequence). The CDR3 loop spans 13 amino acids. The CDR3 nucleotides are TGCGCGGCTGTTAAGCGCACCAAAAACATTCAGTACTTC. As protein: CAAVKRTKNIQYF.

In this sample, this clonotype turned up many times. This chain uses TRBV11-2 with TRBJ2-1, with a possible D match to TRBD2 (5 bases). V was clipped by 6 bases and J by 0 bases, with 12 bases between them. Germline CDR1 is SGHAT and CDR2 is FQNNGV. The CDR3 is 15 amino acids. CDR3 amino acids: CASRGGRSSYNEQFF. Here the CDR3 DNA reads TGTGCCAGCAGGGGCGGGCGGAGCTCCTACAATGAGCAGTTCTTC.

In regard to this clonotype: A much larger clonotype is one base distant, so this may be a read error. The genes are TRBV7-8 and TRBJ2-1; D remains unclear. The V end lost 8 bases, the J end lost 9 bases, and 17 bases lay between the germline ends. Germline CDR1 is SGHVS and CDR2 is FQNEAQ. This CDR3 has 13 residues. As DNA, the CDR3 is TGTGCCAGCGGTGATGACTTAAACGGTGAGCAGTTCTTC. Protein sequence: CASGDDLNGEQFF. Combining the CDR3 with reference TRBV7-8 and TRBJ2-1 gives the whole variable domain GAGVSQSPRYKVAKRGQDVALRCDPISGHVSLFWYQQALGQGPEFLTYFQNEAQLDKSGLPSDRFFAERPEGSVSTLKIQRTQQEDSAVYLCASGDDLNGEQFFGPGTRLTVL.

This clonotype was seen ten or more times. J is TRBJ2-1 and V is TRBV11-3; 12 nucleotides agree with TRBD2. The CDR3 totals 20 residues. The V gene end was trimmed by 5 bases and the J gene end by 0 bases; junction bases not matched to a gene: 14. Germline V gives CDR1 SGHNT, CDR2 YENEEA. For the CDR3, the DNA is TGTGCCAGCAGCACCCGACTAGCGGGAGCCCCGATCGGCTCCTACAATGAGCAGTTCTTC. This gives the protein CASSTRLAGAPIGSYNEQFF.